These T cell receptor beta chains were read from a single sample in a study of Graves' ophthalmopathy and Graves' hyperthyroidism. TCRdb reanalysed the multiplex PCR reads using MiXCR and keeps one entry per CDR3 protein. The sample lists around 1,200,000 distinct CDR3 sequences, about two fifths occurring once. The specimen was peripheral blood or thyroid tissue (not recorded which). Source of these receptors: an adult man with Graves' hyperthyroidism. Each CDR3 is given without its conserved first and last residue. Each record gives: CDR3 length, J gene, D gene, V gene, clone size, CDR3 protein. The D gene is left open where the match is weak. Expanded clones get a size class; other rows say once, few or many, or leave the size out.

>15|TRBJ1-4|NA|TRBV4-3|few
ASSQDVRKATNEKLF
>11|TRBJ2-1|NA|TRBV7-2|NA
ASSLPPKDEQF
>13|TRBJ2-3|TRBD2|TRBV7-9|NA
ASSLGLAVTDTQY
>13|TRBJ1-2|NA|TRBV25-1|NA
ASSEYGGRFYGYT
>14|TRBJ2-7|TRBD1|TRBV7-9|many
ASSLGTADSNYEQY
>11|TRBJ1-1|NA|TRBV29-1|NA
SARPGGYTEAF
>13|TRBJ1-1|NA|TRBV20-1|many
SALDGKQLNTEAF
>15|TRBJ2-5|TRBD1|TRBV6-5|NA
ASSYLGTADSGEAQY
>14|TRBJ2-6|TRBD2|TRBV10-3|many
AITGTNLSGANVLT
>8|TRBJ2-5|NA|TRBV3-1|NA
ASSQPGAD
>8|TRBJ1-2|NA|TRBV28|NA
ATDNYGYT
>12|TRBJ1-6|NA|TRBV4-1|few
ASSQDNMVSPLH
>15|TRBJ1-6|NA|TRBV20-1|NA
SASKPGPGVHNSPLH
>12|TRBJ1-6|TRBD1|TRBV2|many
ATGGQGRNSPLH
>14|TRBJ2-7|TRBD2|TRBV6-2/TRBV6-3|NA
ASSYPRTSGRYEQY
>13|TRBJ1-1|TRBD1|TRBV7-9|few
ASSSRQGAATEAF
>12|TRBJ2-7|NA|TRBV6-5|NA
ASSPGQNIYEQY
>12|TRBJ2-7|NA|TRBV6-5|NA
AGRTLGTSYEQY
>10|TRBJ1-1|NA|TRBV5-8|NA
ASSQDTLGSV
>11|TRBJ2-5|TRBD2|TRBV29-1|many
SGRTSGRETQY
>10|TRBJ2-7|NA|TRBV20-1|NA
SASATVREQY
>14|TRBJ2-5|NA|TRBV9|many
ASSDHGSPSQETQY
>12|TRBJ1-1|NA|TRBV10-3|NA
AIKAGFANTEAF
>11|TRBJ1-4|NA|TRBV20-1|many
SARDETHRKLF
>11|TRBJ2-5|NA|TRBV25-1|NA
ASVEGLEETQY
>12|TRBJ2-5|NA|TRBV6-2/TRBV6-3|NA
ASSSRGRRETQY
>13|TRBJ1-5|TRBD1|TRBV2|few
ASSPGTVINQPQH
>15|TRBJ1-1|TRBD1|TRBV29-1|NA
STRDRTGVLPNTEAF
>12|TRBJ1-2|TRBD1|TRBV5-6|many
ASSLYQGVEGYT
>8|TRBJ2-7|NA|TRBV28|many
ASSRGHMY
>17|TRBJ1-1|TRBD1|TRBV10-1|NA
ASSEGVPTGVLWDTEAF